This TCR beta chain was identified during a study of OX40 agonist ivuxolimab in advanced cancers. Across the whole study: Enrollees could have had prior anti-PD-1, anti-PD-L1 or anti-CTLA-4 therapy, which about 40% had received.

This CDR3 is 13 amino acids long. Per the germline V gene, CDR1 is MNHNY and CDR2 is SVGAGI (reference sequence). V gave up 2 bases and J gave up 5 bases, with 6 bases separating them. Some clones are missing from TCRdb's copy, which holds only in-frame ones; the method was immunoSEQ multiplex PCR. The table records tens of thousands of clones, roughly 87% of them present only once. Drawing of blood for sampling happened at baseline, at cycle 4 day 1, and at cycle 7 day 1. V usage is TRBV6-6 and J usage is TRBJ2-2; no clear D. This receptor was taken from an adult with an advanced solid tumor such as melanoma, head and neck, liver or kidney cancer. Sequencing was performed on CD4+ or CD8+ T cells sorted from blood, taken in a trial of the OX40 agonist ivuxolimab. CDR3 sequence (DNA): TGTGCCAGCAGTTACGGATTGACCGGGGAGCTGTTTTTT. This encodes CASSYGLTGELFF.